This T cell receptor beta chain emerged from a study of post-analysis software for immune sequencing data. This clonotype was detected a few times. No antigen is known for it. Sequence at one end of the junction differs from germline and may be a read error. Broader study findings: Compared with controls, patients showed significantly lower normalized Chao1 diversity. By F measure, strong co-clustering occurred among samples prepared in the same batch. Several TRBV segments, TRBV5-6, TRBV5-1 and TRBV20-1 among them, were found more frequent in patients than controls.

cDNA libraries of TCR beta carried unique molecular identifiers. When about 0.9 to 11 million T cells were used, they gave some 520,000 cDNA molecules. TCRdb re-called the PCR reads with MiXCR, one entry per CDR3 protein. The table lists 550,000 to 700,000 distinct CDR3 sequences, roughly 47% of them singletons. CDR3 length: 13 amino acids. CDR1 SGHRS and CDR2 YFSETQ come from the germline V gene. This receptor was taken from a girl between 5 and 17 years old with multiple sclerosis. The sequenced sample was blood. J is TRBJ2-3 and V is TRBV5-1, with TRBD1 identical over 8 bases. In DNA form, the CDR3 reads TGTGCCAGCAGTTTACAGGGGGCAGATACGCAGTATTTT. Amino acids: CASSLQGADTQYF. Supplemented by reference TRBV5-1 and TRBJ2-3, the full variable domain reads KAGVTQTPRYLIKTRGQQVTLSCSPISGHRSVSWYQQTPGQGLQFLFEYFSETQRNKGNFPGRFSGRQFSNSRSEMNVSTLELGDSALYLCASSLQGADTQYFGPGTRLTVL.